This T cell receptor (beta chain) was identified during a study of cytomegalovirus exposure and HLA in healthy donors. It was with 60 Vbeta and 13 Jbeta primers that the PCR ran. Generated by immunoSEQ multiplex PCR, the TCRdb table keeps only in-frame clones and is missing some. The data show 150,000 to 200,000 clones, 85% seen once. The TCR sequence derives from a woman aged 45 to 65 in good health and CMV-seronegative. The sequenced material came from PBMCs.

In nucleotides, the CDR3 is TGTGCCAGCAGCTTAGTGGCTGGGACAGCGGCCGGTGAGCAGTACTTC. Amino acids: CASSLVAGTAAGEQYF. The rearrangement uses TRBV7-2 and TRBJ2-7; 7 positions match TRBD1. CDR1 is SGHTA and CDR2 is FQGNSA in the germline V gene. With V trimmed by 1 base and J by 7 bases, 13 bases remained unmatched. The CDR3 has 16 amino acids.